The clone carrying this T cell receptor (beta chain) appeared a few times. Antigen: not known. J lost 3 bases, V lost 7 bases, and 12 bases had no gene match. There are 16 residues in the CDR3. Germline CDR1 SNHLY, CDR2 FYNNEI. The sample comes from a study of early T cells in non-severe SARS-CoV-2 infection. Overall study context: Chains from this unsorted whole-blood bulk RNA could not be paired.

Study-wide results and limits: Matches to VDJdb favored anti-spike CD8 responses and missed private and CD4 specificities.

As part of library construction, unique molecular identifiers were attached to individual cDNA molecules. TCRdb ran MiXCR on the 5' RACE reads and lists one entry per CDR3 protein. Here the sample spans approximately 42,000 distinct CDR3 sequences, roughly 7.1% being singletons. The TCR comes from an adult who was a healthcare worker with PCR-confirmed SARS-CoV-2 infection or an uninfected control (not recorded which). The sequenced sample was whole blood. The chain combines TRBV2 with TRBJ1-1, with 9 bases lining up with TRBD1. In nucleotides, the CDR3 is TGTGCCAGCACCCCGGCAAGGACAGGGGCGGACACTGAAGCTTTCTTT. This sequence encodes CASTPARTGADTEAFF.